A single sample is the source of the 19 T cell receptor beta chains below, sequenced in a study of T cells in Graves' hyperthyroidism and ophthalmopathy. The investigators amplified TCR beta CDR3 regions from RNA transcripts. A first-round RT-PCR of the TCR CDR3 used the HTBI primer set. TCRdb re-called the multiplex PCR reads with MiXCR, one entry per CDR3 protein. The sample records roughly 570,000 distinct CDR3 sequences, about half being singletons. Sample: peripheral blood or thyroid tissue (not recorded which). The receptor set was obtained from an adult woman with Graves' disease, either hyperthyroidism or ophthalmopathy (not recorded which).

The chain joins TRBV29-1 to TRBJ2-2; D gene unclear. The germline V gene has CDR1 SQVTM and CDR2 ANQGSEA. The CDR3 totals 12 residues. The V gene lost 6 bases and the J gene lost 2 bases, with 7 bases spanning the gap. The CDR3 spells CSVPGNTGELFF. The CDR3 coding sequence is TGCAGCGTCCCCGGAAACACCGGGGAGCTGTTTTTT.

This clonotype was detected many times. J is TRBJ2-7 and V is TRBV11-2; D unclear. The germline CDR1 and CDR2 sequences are SGHAT and FQNNGV. This CDR3 has 15 residues. V lost 5 bases and J 1 base, leaving 15 bases between the germline ends. The CDR3 loop is CASSPSPRFSYEQYF. CDR3 coding DNA: TGTGCCAGCAGCCCCTCCCCCCGGTTTTCCTACGAGCAGTACTTC.

This clonotype appeared many times. J is TRBJ1-5 and V is TRBV4-1, with D possibly being TRBD1 (6 bases). V was shortened by 3 bases and J by 3 bases, with 9 bases between the two germline ends. The length of the CDR3 is 14 residues. Germline values: CDR1 MGHRA, CDR2 YSYEKL. The CDR3 DNA follows: TGCGCCAGCAGCCAGACAGGTTTCAATCAGCCCCAGCATTTT. Translation gives CASSQTGFNQPQHF.

On this clonotype itself: The limits of the CDR3 on the DNA are not certain, so only TCRdb's listed CDR3 is given. The rearrangement uses TRBV15 and TRBJ1-3; no DNA check was done on the table's D call, TRBD1. Germline V lookup: CDR1 LNHNV, CDR2 YYDKDF (reference sequence). From its first to its last residue, the CDR3 has 16 amino acids. The CDR3 loop is CATSRDPVGHGSTTYF.

In its sample, this clonotype was seen many times. CDR3 coding DNA: TGCAGTGCTAGAGATAGGTCCAAAGCTTTCTTT. It yields the protein CSARDRSKAFF. The chain has TRBV20-1 and TRBJ1-1; D unresolved. V gave up 0 bases and J gave up 9 bases, with 8 bases separating them. The CDR3 runs 11 residues. The germline V gene has CDR1 DFQATT and CDR2 SNEGSKA (reference sequence).

Here the CDR3 reads CASSVAGERETQYF. CDR3 nucleotide sequence: TGTGCCAGCAGTGTGGCCGGGGAGAGAGAGACCCAGTACTTC. This chain uses TRBV2 with TRBJ2-5; D is perhaps TRBD2 (5 bases). Germline assignment: CDR1 SNHLY and CDR2 FYNNEI. This CDR3 is 14 amino acids long. Trimming pared 4 bases from V and 4 bases from J, leaving 13 bases between.

J is TRBJ1-2 and V is TRBV7-2; D unresolved. The V gene's germline CDR1 is SGHTA and CDR2 FQGNSA. The CDR3 has 15 residues. The germline V and J ends were trimmed by 5 bases and 8 bases, with 21 bases remaining between them. The chain's CDR3 is CASSRRLAGSWGYTF. CDR3 bases: TGTGCCAGCAGCCGAAGACTAGCGGGGAGCTGGGGCTACACCTTC.

V gene TRBV20-1 combines with J gene TRBJ1-1, with 7 bases lining up with TRBD1. The germline CDR1 and CDR2 sequences are DFQATT and SNEGSKA (reference sequence). CDR3 length: 12 residues. The J segment lost 11 bases and the V segment lost 3 bases, leaving 9 bases of the junction unmatched. As DNA, the CDR3 is TGCAGTGCTAGGCCCAGGGGGAGTCGGGCTTTCTTT. Translated: CSARPRGSRAFF.

This clonotype was found many times. This sequence joins TRBV12-3 or TRBV12-4 and TRBJ2-6; TRBD2 matches at 7 bases. The CDR3 consists of 16 residues. Trimming cost V 5 bases and J 5 bases; bases outside gene matches: 9. The CDR3 sequence: CASSPGGTLRANVLTF. The CDR3 bases are TGTGCCAGCAGTCCCGGGGGGACTTTAAGGGCCAACGTCCTGACTTTC.

Worth noting for this clonotype: The CDR3 end shows no conserved phenylalanine or tryptophan, and so a read error is likely. The chain is built from TRBV7-9 and TRBJ1-1; D perhaps matches TRBD1 (5 bases). Looked up from germline, CDR1 is SEHNR and CDR2 is FQNEAQ (reference sequence). The V end lost 5 bases, the J end lost 4 bases, and 14 bases lay between the germline ends. The CDR3 sequence is 14 residues long. The chain's CDR3 is CASSEGFVPTEAFS. DNA for the CDR3: TGTGCCAGCAGCGAGGGGTTTGTTCCCACTGAAGCTTTCTCT.

This clonotype was seen ten or more times. The chain uses TRBV7-6 and TRBJ2-6; D ambiguous. CDR1 is SGHVS, CDR2 FNYEAQ, per germline. The CDR3 sequence is 15 residues long. The V end lost 5 bases, the J end lost 1 base, and 9 bases lay between the germline ends. CDR3 sequence reads: CASSPHSSGANVLTF. In DNA form, the CDR3 reads TGTGCCAGCAGCCCCCACAGTTCTGGGGCCAACGTCCTGACTTTC.

The chain couples TRBV7-9 to TRBJ2-7; TRBD2 aligns across 9 bases. There are 15 residues in the CDR3. Trimming cost V 2 bases and J 4 bases; bases outside gene matches: 6. Germline V gene data show CDR1 as SEHNR and CDR2 as FQNEAQ (reference sequence). In nucleotides, the CDR3 is TGTGCCAGCAGCTTATCGTTCCTAGCGGGATACGAGCAGTACTTC. Translated: CASSLSFLAGYEQYF.

This clonotype has at least ten counts. V is TRBV5-4 and J is TRBJ1-1; 9 nucleotides line up with TRBD1. Germline CDR1 reads SGHNT; CDR2 reads YYREEE (reference sequence). Trimming at V came to 3 bases and at J to 5 bases, leaving 8 bases not matched to a gene. The CDR3 sequence is 15 residues long. CDR3 sequence reads: CASSSSGTGRTEAFF. The CDR3 nucleotides read TGTGCCAGCAGCTCGAGCGGGACAGGGAGGACTGAAGCTTTCTTT.

This clonotype was observed a handful of times. This may be a read error: a much more frequent sequence differs by one nucleotide. The chain uses TRBV10-3 and TRBJ1-5; D not certain. With 4 bases removed from V and 2 bases from J, the gap between germline ends came to 12 bases. The CDR3 has 15 amino acids. Germline assignment: CDR1 ENHRY and CDR2 SYGVKD. The CDR3 region is CAISGEDGGNQPQHF. The CDR3 DNA follows: TGTGCCATCAGTGGTGAGGATGGCGGCAATCAGCCCCAGCATTTT.

This chain uses TRBV20-1 with TRBJ1-2, with D perhaps TRBD1 (6 bases). The V gene lost 6 bases and the J gene lost 7 bases, with 21 bases spanning the gap. Germline V lookup: CDR1 DFQATT, CDR2 SNEGSKA (reference sequence). This CDR3 is 14 amino acids long. The CDR3 loop reads CSAPDRQDLGGYTF. CDR3 bases: TGCAGTGCCCCCGATCGACAGGATTTGGGTGGCTACACCTTC.

This clonotype was counted once. The chain carries TRBV28 and TRBJ1-5; tentatively, D is TRBD1 (6 bases). CDR3 size: 15 residues. V was cut by 7 bases and J by 11 bases, with 24 bases left in between. CDR1 is MDHEN, CDR2 SYDVKM, per germline. The CDR3 coding sequence is TGTGCCAGCACCGCGACTAGCGGGAGGGGGAAGACCCAGCATTTT. Translating it yields CASTATSGRGKTQHF.

The genes are TRBV20-1 and TRBJ2-7; D might be TRBD1 or TRBD2, each matching 5 bases. CDR1 and CDR2 from the germline V gene are DFQATT and SNEGSKA (reference sequence). The CDR3 runs to 13 residues. V was clipped by 3 bases and J by 7 bases, with 16 bases between them. For the CDR3, the DNA is TGCAGTGCTAGGGGGGACCTTTACAATGAGCAGTACTTC. Its protein is CSARGDLYNEQYF.

The table lists this clonotype with many counts. J is TRBJ2-2 and V is TRBV4-1, with a possible D match to TRBD1 (5 bases). The CDR3 is 18 residues long. Germline V gives CDR1 MGHRA, CDR2 YSYEKL. Trimming shortened V by 1 base and J by 4 bases, and 19 bases separated the two germline ends. The CDR3 DNA reads TGCGCCAGCAGCCAAGGGAGTAGGGGCAGGGCTGGCACCGGGGAGCTGTTTTTT. Its protein product is CASSQGSRGRAGTGELFF.

For this clonotype: This clone may be a read error of a much larger clone one base away. This chain links TRBV7-9 with TRBJ2-2; D is possibly TRBD1 or TRBD2 (6 bases each). The CDR3 is made up of 13 amino acids. CDR1 SEHNR and CDR2 FQNEAQ come from the germline V gene (reference sequence). In DNA, the CDR3 is TGTGCCAGCAGCTACAGGGCAGCCGGGGGGCTGTTTTTT. It yields the protein CASSYRAAGGLFF.